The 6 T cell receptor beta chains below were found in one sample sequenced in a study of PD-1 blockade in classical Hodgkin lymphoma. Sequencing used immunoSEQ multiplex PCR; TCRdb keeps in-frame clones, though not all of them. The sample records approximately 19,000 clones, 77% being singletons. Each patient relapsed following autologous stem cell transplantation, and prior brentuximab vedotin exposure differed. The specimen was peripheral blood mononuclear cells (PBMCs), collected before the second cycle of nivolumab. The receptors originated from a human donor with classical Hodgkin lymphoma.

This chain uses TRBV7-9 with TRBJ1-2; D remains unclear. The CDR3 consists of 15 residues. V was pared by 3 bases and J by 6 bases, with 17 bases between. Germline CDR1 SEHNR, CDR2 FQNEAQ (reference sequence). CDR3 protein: CASSFLAVSEDGYTF. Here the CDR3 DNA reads TGTGCCAGCAGCTTCCTGGCAGTAAGTGAGGATGGCTACACCTTC.

CDR3 coding DNA: TGTGCCAGCAGTAAGGGATTGAGGACTGAAGCTTTCTTT. Translation gives CASSKGLRTEAFF. The chain couples TRBV2 to TRBJ1-1; D uncertain. The CDR3 is 13 residues long. The germline V and J ends were trimmed by 5 bases and 5 bases, with 12 bases remaining between them. Germline V gives CDR1 SNHLY, CDR2 FYNNEI. The entire variable domain, with the rest obtained from reference TRBV2 and TRBJ1-1, is as follows: EPEVTQTPSHQVTQMGQEVILRCVPISNHLYFYWYRQILGQKVEFLVSFYNNEISEKSEIFDDQFSVERPDGSNFTLKIRSTKLEDSAMYFCASSKGLRTEAFFGQGTRLTVV.

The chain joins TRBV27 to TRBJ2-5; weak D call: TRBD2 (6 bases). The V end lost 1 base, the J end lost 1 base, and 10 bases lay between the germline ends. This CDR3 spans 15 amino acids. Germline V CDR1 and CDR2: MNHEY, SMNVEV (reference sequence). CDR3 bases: TGTGCCAGCAGTTTATTTTCGGGACTCCAAGAGACCCAGTACTTC. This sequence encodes CASSLFSGLQETQYF.

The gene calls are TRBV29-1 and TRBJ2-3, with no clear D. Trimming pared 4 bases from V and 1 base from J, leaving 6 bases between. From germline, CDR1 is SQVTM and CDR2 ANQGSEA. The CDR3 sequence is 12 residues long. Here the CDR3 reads CSVGLGTDTQYF. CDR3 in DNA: TGCAGCGTTGGTCTCGGCACAGATACGCAGTATTTT.

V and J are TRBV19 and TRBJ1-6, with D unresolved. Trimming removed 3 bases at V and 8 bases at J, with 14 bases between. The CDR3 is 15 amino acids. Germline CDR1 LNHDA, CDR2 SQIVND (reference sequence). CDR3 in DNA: TGTGCCAGTAGTATGAGAGGAGATGGGGATTCACCCCTCCACTTT. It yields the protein CASSMRGDGDSPLHF.

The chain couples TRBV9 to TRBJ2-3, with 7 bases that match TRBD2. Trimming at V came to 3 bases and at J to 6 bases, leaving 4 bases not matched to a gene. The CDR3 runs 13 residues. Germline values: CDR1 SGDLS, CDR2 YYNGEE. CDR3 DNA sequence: TGTGCCAGCAGCGGACGGGGAGGGGATACGCAGTATTTT. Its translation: CASSGRGGDTQYF.